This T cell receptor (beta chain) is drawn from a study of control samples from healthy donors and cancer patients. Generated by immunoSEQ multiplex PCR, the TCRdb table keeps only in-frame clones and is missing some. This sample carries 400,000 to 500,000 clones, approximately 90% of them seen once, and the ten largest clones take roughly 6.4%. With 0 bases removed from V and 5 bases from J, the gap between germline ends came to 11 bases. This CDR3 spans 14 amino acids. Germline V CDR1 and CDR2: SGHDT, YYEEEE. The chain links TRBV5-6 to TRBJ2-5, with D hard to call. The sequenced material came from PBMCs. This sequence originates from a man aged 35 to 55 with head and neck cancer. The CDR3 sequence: CASSLGGTGETQYF. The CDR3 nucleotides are TGTGCCAGCAGCTTGGGAGGCACTGGGGAGACCCAGTACTTC.